The source of this T cell receptor (beta chain) is a study of CD8+ T cells in alopecia areata. Across the whole study: Oral tofacitinib (5 to 10 mg twice daily) was administered to treated patients. Study-wide findings and caveats: Sequence data from scalp samples additionally include resident alphabeta T cells of normal skin.

V shed 1 base and J 3 bases; nucleotides not matched to a gene: 7. CDR3 size: 16 residues. The germline V gene has CDR1 SGHDN and CDR2 FVKESK. Details on this clone: Antigen: not known.

The sample's treatment: oral pan-JAK inhibitor, 5-10 mg twice daily. Lesional scalp punch biopsies and peripheral blood were collected from alopecia areata patients. Extracted RNA was reverse transcribed into cDNA, the sequencing template. Some clones are missing from TCRdb's copy, which holds only in-frame ones; the method was immunoSEQ multiplex PCR. The sample shows about 76,000 clones, 66% of them seen only once. The sample consisted of CD8+ T cells sorted from blood, taken at week 24, from a patient treated with tofacitinib. The receptor's source is a human donor with alopecia areata. J is TRBJ2-3 and V is TRBV14; 7 positions match TRBD1. The CDR3 coding sequence is TGTGCCAGCAGCCAAGGTTGGGGACAGACAACAGATACGCAGTATTTT. This sequence encodes CASSQGWGQTTDTQYF.